The 10 T cell receptor beta chains reported below all come from one sample, sequenced in a study of shared clonotypes between healthy human individuals. Method: immunoSEQ multiplex PCR; TCRdb's copy keeps in-frame clones and lacks some. This table holds some 660,000 clones, approximately 73% found once. Sample: memory CD4+ T cells sorted from blood. Noted subset: CD45RA-negative fraction. The source is a woman in her 30s in good health.

The chain recombines TRBV9 with TRBJ1-3; D is perhaps TRBD1 (5 bases). V was trimmed by 3 bases and J by 4 bases, leaving 14 bases between them. The CDR3 is made up of 15 amino acids. CDR1 is SGDLS, CDR2 YYNGEE, per germline. This CDR3 is CASSETAAWGNTIYF. In DNA form, the CDR3 reads TGTGCCAGCAGCGAGACAGCCGCGTGGGGAAACACCATATATTTT.

The rearrangement links TRBV6-4 to TRBJ2-3; no reliable D call. The ends were cut back, 3 bases at V and 3 bases at J, with 10 bases in the middle. The CDR3 extends over 14 amino acids. Germline V gives CDR1 MRHNA, CDR2 SNTAGT. The CDR3: CASSERQETDTQYF. CDR3 bases: TGTGCCAGCAGTGAGCGTCAGGAGACAGATACGCAGTATTTT.

This chain joins TRBV25-1 and TRBJ2-1, with TRBD2 matching 9 bases. CDR1 and CDR2 from the germline V gene are MGHDK and SYGVNS. There are 15 residues in the CDR3. J lost 7 bases, V lost 1 base, and 5 bases had no gene match. The chain's CDR3 is CASSESLAGANEQFF. In DNA, the CDR3 is TGTGCCAGCAGTGAATCTTTAGCGGGAGCTAATGAGCAGTTCTTC.

The chain employs TRBV5-4 and TRBJ1-2; 8 bases are a match to TRBD1. V shed 4 bases, J shed 3 bases, and the junction held 8 bases outside the gene matches. The CDR3 is made up of 15 amino acids. Looked up from germline, CDR1 is SGHNT and CDR2 is YYREEE (reference sequence). The CDR3 sequence is CASSLAGGADYGYTF. The CDR3 DNA sequence: TGTGCCAGCAGCCTCGCAGGGGGCGCGGACTATGGCTACACCTTC.

This chain links TRBV30 with TRBJ1-4; D is undetermined. This CDR3 is 13 amino acids long. Germline CDR1 and CDR2: GTSNPN and SVGIG (reference sequence). Trimming removed 4 bases at V and 5 bases at J, with 11 bases between. The CDR3: CAWTSKENEKLFF. The CDR3 region has the DNA TGTGCCTGGACCTCGAAAGAAAATGAAAAACTGTTTTTT. The entire variable domain, with the rest obtained from reference TRBV30 and TRBJ1-4, is as follows: SQTIHQWPATLVQPVGSPLSLECTVEGTSNPNLYWYRQAAGRGLQLLFYSVGIGQISSEVPQNLSASRPQDRQFILSSKKLLLSDSGFYLCAWTSKENEKLFFGSGTQLSVL.

V usage is TRBV25-1 and J usage is TRBJ2-3; D unresolved. Per the germline V gene, CDR1 is MGHDK and CDR2 is SYGVNS. This CDR3 contains 14 residues. V lost 0 bases to trimming and J lost 4 bases, with 8 bases between them. CDR3 protein: CASSEYLGPDTQYF. The CDR3 nucleotides read TGTGCCAGCAGTGAATATCTTGGCCCAGATACGCAGTATTTT.

V gene TRBV6-1 combines with J gene TRBJ2-7, with D maybe TRBD1 (5 bases). The germline V gene has CDR1 MNHNS and CDR2 SASEGT. Trimming took 1 base from V and 2 from J, leaving 6 bases between them. The CDR3 is made up of 13 amino acids. CDR3 region: CASSEGGTYEQYF. The DNA of the CDR3 is TGTGCCAGCAGTGAAGGGGGCACCTACGAGCAGTACTTC.

This sequence joins TRBV7-2 and TRBJ1-5; 8 bases are a match to TRBD1. CDR3 length: 18 residues. Unmatched junction bases numbered 12, after V lost 5 bases and J lost 0 bases. CDR1 is SGHTA, CDR2 FQGNSA, per germline. The CDR3 region has the DNA TGTGCCAGCAGCCCGAATCCTTCAGGGGGCTATAGCAATCAGCCCCAGCATTTT. Translating it yields CASSPNPSGGYSNQPQHF.

The chain is built from TRBV10-1 and TRBJ1-2; D not resolved. Trimming removed 0 bases at V and 4 bases at J, with 9 bases between. The length of the CDR3 is 14 residues. From germline, CDR1 is WNHNN and CDR2 SYGVQD (reference sequence). In DNA form, the CDR3 reads TGCGCCAGCAGTGAGTCGGGGAGAACCTATGGCTACACCTTC. It codes for CASSESGRTYGYTF.

The chain combines TRBV25-1 with TRBJ2-3, with D maybe TRBD1 (6 bases). In germline, CDR1 is MGHDK, CDR2 SYGVNS. Trimming removed 6 bases from V and 4 bases from J, with 23 bases in between. The CDR3 contains 17 residues. The CDR3 here is CASSDSRQAGHPDTQYF. CDR3 in DNA: TGTGCCAGCAGCGACTCACGACAGGCAGGGCACCCAGATACGCAGTATTTT.